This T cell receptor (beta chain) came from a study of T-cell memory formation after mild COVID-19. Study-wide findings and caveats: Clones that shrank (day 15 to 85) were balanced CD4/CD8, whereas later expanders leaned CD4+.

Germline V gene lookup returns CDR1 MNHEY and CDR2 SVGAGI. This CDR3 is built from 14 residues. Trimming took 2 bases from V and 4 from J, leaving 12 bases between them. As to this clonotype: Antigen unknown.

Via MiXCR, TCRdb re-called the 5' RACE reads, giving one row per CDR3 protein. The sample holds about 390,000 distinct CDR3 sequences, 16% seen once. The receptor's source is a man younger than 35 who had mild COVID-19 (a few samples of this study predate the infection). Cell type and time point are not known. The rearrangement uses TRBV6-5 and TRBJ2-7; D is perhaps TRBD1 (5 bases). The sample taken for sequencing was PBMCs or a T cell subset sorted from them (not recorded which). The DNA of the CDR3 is TGTGCCAGCAGTTACCAGGGTTTGCGATACGAGCAGTACTTC. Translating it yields CASSYQGLRYEQYF.